Listed below are T cell receptor beta chains from one sample, sequenced in a study of blood T cell repertoires in COVID-19. The assay was immunoSEQ multiplex PCR, and TCRdb's table has in-frame clones only and misses some. The data contain 85,000 to 100,000 clones, 70% to 80% of them singletons. The specimen was peripheral blood. These receptor sequences come from a human donor in a cohort sampled during active COVID-19. Both conserved end residues are trimmed from each CDR3.

V gene	J gene	CDR3 protein
TRBV18	TRBJ2-7	ASSPLAGENEQY
TRBV2	TRBJ1-6	ASSQGPGGGYNSPLH
TRBV11-2	TRBJ2-2	ASRINDLGTSYTGELF
TRBV4-1	TRBJ2-1	ASSQGSSLAYNEQF
TRBV2	TRBJ1-3	ASSADIPGNTIY
TRBV4-1	TRBJ2-1	ASSQAPLYNEQF
TRBV3-1/TRBV3-2	TRBJ1-2	ASSPQTGGDYGYT
TRBV12-3/TRBV12-4	TRBJ2-3	ASSFRGDTQY
TRBV7-2	TRBJ2-7	ASSLGQGAYEQY
TRBV7-8	TRBJ1-1	ASSPQGGTEAF
TRBV2	TRBJ2-3	ASSYEVAGGDTQY
TRBV7-8	TRBJ2-1	ASSLVDEQF
TRBV9	TRBJ2-2	ASSPEPGGRTGELF
TRBV5-1	TRBJ2-5	ASSLTGVNQETQY
TRBV5-6	TRBJ2-5	ASSLGGQATQETQY
TRBV5-1	TRBJ1-5	ASSPPGTGIGNQPQH
TRBV6-5	TRBJ1-1	ASSKRGLNTEAF
TRBV7-9	TRBJ2-5	ASSKRPGRSPQETQY
TRBV9	TRBJ2-4	ASSGLPGQQNIQY
TRBV7-6	TRBJ1-1	ASSPGGQGLNTEAF
TRBV6-6	TRBJ1-4	ASSTSAAGEKLF
TRBV5-1	TRBJ2-2	ASSPAPGQFDTGELF
TRBV12-3/TRBV12-4	TRBJ1-1	ASSLRRQTEAF
TRBV6-6	TRBJ2-1	ASSILGGRSYNEQF
TRBV12-3/TRBV12-4	TRBJ2-7	ASSLGEFYEQY
TRBV3-1/TRBV3-2	TRBJ1-2	ASSSGGGYT
TRBV9	TRBJ2-1	ASSVYGLAGGPGNEQF
TRBV11-1	TRBJ2-7	ASSRQGSMHEQY
TRBV4-2	TRBJ2-7	ASNLQTSGIGEQY
TRBV5-1	TRBJ2-2	ASSLPLAGGTGELF
TRBV20-1	TRBJ2-7	SAPSGDEQY